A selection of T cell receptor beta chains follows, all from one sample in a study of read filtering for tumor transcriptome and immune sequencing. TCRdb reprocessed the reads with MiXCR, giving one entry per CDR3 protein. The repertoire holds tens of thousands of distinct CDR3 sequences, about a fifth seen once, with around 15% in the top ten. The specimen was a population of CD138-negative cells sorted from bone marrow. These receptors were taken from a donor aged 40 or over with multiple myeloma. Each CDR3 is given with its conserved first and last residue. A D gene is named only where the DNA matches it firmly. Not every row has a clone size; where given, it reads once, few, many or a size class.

CDR3aa: CASSISGGASTQYF
CDR3nt: TGCGCCAGCAGCATTAGCGGGGGGGCGTCTACGCAGTATTTT
v_gene: TRBV5-1
d_gene: TRBD2
abundance: many
j_gene: TRBJ2-3

CDR3aa: CASSPSGRVQPQHF
CDR3nt: TGTGCCAGCAGCCCATCGGGGAGGGTTCAGCCCCAGCATTTT
v_gene: TRBV7-2
d_gene: .
abundance: few
j_gene: TRBJ1-5

CDR3aa: CASSSYYRATGELFF
CDR3nt: TGTGCCAGCAGCTCTTACTACAGGGCCACCGGGGAGCTGTTTTTT
v_gene: TRBV13
d_gene: .
abundance: medium-sized
j_gene: TRBJ2-2

CDR3aa: CATSRGEGAQETQYF
CDR3nt: TGTGCCACCAGCAGAGGGGAGGGGGCCCAGGAGACCCAGTACTTC
v_gene: TRBV15
d_gene: .
abundance: many
j_gene: TRBJ2-5

CDR3aa: CASRTTVTDTQYF
CDR3nt: TGTGCCAGCAGAACGACAGTCACAGATACGCAGTATTTT
v_gene: TRBV7-9
d_gene: .
abundance: many
j_gene: TRBJ2-3

CDR3aa: CASSEGVGSPSTDTQYF
CDR3nt: TGTGCCAGCAGCGAGGGCGTGGGGTCTCCTAGCACAGATACGCAGTATTTT
v_gene: TRBV11-3
d_gene: .
abundance: few
j_gene: TRBJ2-3

CDR3aa: CASSPWTGPNEQLF
CDR3nt: TGTGCCAGCAGCCCCTGGACTGGCCCCAATGAGCAGCTCTTC
v_gene: TRBV7-2
d_gene: .
abundance: .
j_gene: TRBJ2-1

CDR3aa: CASSYSVGRGGETQYF
CDR3nt: TGTGCCAGCAGTTACTCGGTGGGGCGAGGTGGAGAGACCCAGTACTTC
v_gene: TRBV6-5
d_gene: .
abundance: many
j_gene: TRBJ2-5

CDR3aa: CASGSGTLGEAFF
CDR3nt: TGTGCTAGTGGTTCCGGGACGTTGGGTGAAGCTTTCTTT
v_gene: TRBV12-5
d_gene: .
abundance: many
j_gene: TRBJ1-1

CDR3aa: CASREVITNEKLFF
CDR3nt: TGCGCCAGCAGAGAGGTTATAACTAATGAAAAACTGTTTTTT
v_gene: TRBV5-1
d_gene: .
abundance: .
j_gene: TRBJ1-4

CDR3aa: CAWSASGTSVLVFF
CDR3nt: TGTGCCTGGAGTGCATCCGGGACTAGCGTCTTAGTGTTCTTC
v_gene: TRBV30
d_gene: TRBD2
abundance: .
j_gene: TRBJ2-1

CDR3aa: CASSLEDSGANVLTF
CDR3nt: TGTGCCAGCAGCTTAGAGGACTCTGGGGCCAACGTCCTGACTTTC
v_gene: TRBV7-6
d_gene: .
abundance: .
j_gene: TRBJ2-6

CDR3aa: CASSQGSGRYF
CDR3nt: TGTGCCAGCTCCCAGGGGTCGGGGAGGTACTTC
v_gene: TRBV25-1
d_gene: .
abundance: many
j_gene: TRBJ2-7

CDR3aa: CASSPGQFASTDTQYF
CDR3nt: TGTGCCAGCAGCCCTGGACAGTTCGCAAGCACAGATACGCAGTATTTT
v_gene: TRBV9
d_gene: .
abundance: many
j_gene: TRBJ2-3

CDR3aa: CASSQDGASEAFF
CDR3nt: TGCGCCAGCAGCCAAGATGGGGCCTCTGAAGCTTTCTTT
v_gene: TRBV4-1
d_gene: .
abundance: many
j_gene: TRBJ1-1

CDR3aa: CASSFGPMGTEAFF
CDR3nt: TGTGCCAGCAGCTTTGGGCCCATGGGGACTGAAGCTTTCTTT
v_gene: TRBV7-2
d_gene: .
abundance: many
j_gene: TRBJ1-1

CDR3aa: CASSSEGVPSTDTQYF
CDR3nt: TGTGCCAGCAGCTCCGAGGGGGTACCTAGCACAGATACGCAGTATTTT
v_gene: TRBV11-3
d_gene: .
abundance: .
j_gene: TRBJ2-3

CDR3aa: CASSWGVGGSYEQYF
CDR3nt: TGTGCCAGCAGTTGGGGAGTAGGGGGCTCCTACGAGCAGTACTTC
v_gene: TRBV2
d_gene: .
abundance: .
j_gene: TRBJ2-7

CDR3aa: CASSTGRSSYEQYF
CDR3nt: TGTGCCAGCAGCACGGGACGAAGCTCCTACGAGCAGTACTTC
v_gene: TRBV11-3
d_gene: .
abundance: many
j_gene: TRBJ2-7

CDR3aa: CASSLGGSSNEQYF
CDR3nt: TGTGCCAGCAGCTTGGGCGGGAGTAGCAACGAGCAGTACTTC
v_gene: TRBV7-6
d_gene: TRBD2
abundance: many
j_gene: TRBJ2-7

CDR3aa: CASSEQGAGQPQHF
CDR3nt: TGTGCCAGCAGTGAACAGGGGGCCGGACAGCCCCAGCATTTT
v_gene: TRBV2
d_gene: TRBD1
abundance: .
j_gene: TRBJ1-5

CDR3aa: CASSAGTVGETQYF
CDR3nt: TGTGCCAGCAGCGCCGGGACAGTAGGAGAGACCCAGTACTTC
v_gene: TRBV7-3
d_gene: TRBD1
abundance: many
j_gene: TRBJ2-5

CDR3aa: CSVDDPDRFYGYTF
CDR3nt: TGCAGCGTTGACGATCCGGACAGGTTCTATGGCTACACCTTC
v_gene: TRBV29-1
d_gene: TRBD1
abundance: .
j_gene: TRBJ1-2

CDR3aa: CASSQLKDSRAGTGELFF
CDR3nt: TGCGCCAGCAGTCAATTAAAGGACAGCCGCGCGGGCACCGGGGAGCTGTTTTTT
v_gene: TRBV23-1
d_gene: .
abundance: many
j_gene: TRBJ2-2

CDR3aa: CASSFRGLAGVNEQFF
CDR3nt: TGTGCCAGCAGCTTCCGGGGACTAGCGGGAGTGAATGAGCAGTTCTTC
v_gene: TRBV9
d_gene: TRBD2
abundance: many
j_gene: TRBJ2-1

CDR3aa: CASSTREGSSYNEQFF
CDR3nt: TGTGCCAGCAGCACCCGGGAGGGCAGCTCCTACAATGAGCAGTTCTTC
v_gene: TRBV6-5
d_gene: TRBD2
abundance: .
j_gene: TRBJ2-1

CDR3aa: CASSQDRTGGFYGYTF
CDR3nt: TGCGCCAGCAGCCAAGACAGGACAGGGGGTTTCTATGGCTACACCTTC
v_gene: TRBV4-1
d_gene: TRBD1
abundance: few
j_gene: TRBJ1-2

CDR3aa: CASSLLGIRETQYF
CDR3nt: TGTGCCAGCAGCTTGCTAGGGATTAGAGAGACCCAGTACTTC
v_gene: TRBV11-2
d_gene: .
abundance: many
j_gene: TRBJ2-5

CDR3aa: CASSSGTSTYEQYF
CDR3nt: TGCGCCAGCAGCTCTGGGACATCGACCTACGAGCAGTACTTC
v_gene: TRBV5-1
d_gene: .
abundance: .
j_gene: TRBJ2-7

CDR3aa: CASSSAFGYTF
CDR3nt: TGTGCCAGCAGCTCAGCGTTCGGCTACACCTTC
v_gene: TRBV7-9
d_gene: .
abundance: .
j_gene: TRBJ1-2

CDR3aa: CASRGEKAGGAFF
CDR3nt: TGTGCCAGCCGGGGCGAGAAGGCTGGGGGAGCTTTCTTT
v_gene: TRBV28
d_gene: .
abundance: many
j_gene: TRBJ1-1